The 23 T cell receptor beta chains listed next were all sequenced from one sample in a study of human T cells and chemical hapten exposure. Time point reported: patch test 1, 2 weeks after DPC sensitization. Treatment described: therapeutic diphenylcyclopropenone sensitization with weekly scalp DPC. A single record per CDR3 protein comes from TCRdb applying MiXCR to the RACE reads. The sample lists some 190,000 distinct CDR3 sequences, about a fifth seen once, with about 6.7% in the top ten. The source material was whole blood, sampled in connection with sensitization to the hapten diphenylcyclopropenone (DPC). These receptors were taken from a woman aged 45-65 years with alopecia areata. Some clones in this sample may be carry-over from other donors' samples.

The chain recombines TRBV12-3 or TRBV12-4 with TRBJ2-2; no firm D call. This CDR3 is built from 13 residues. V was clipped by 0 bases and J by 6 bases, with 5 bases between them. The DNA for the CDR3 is TGTGCCAGCAGTTTAGCGGCACCCGGGGAGCTGTTTTTT. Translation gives CASSLAAPGELFF.

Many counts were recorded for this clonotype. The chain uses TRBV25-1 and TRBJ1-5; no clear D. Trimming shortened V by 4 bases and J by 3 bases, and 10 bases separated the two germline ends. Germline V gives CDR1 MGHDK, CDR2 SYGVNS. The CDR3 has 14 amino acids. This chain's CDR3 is CASSGIGNNQPQHF. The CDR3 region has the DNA TGTGCCAGCAGTGGAATTGGAAACAATCAGCCCCAGCATTTT.

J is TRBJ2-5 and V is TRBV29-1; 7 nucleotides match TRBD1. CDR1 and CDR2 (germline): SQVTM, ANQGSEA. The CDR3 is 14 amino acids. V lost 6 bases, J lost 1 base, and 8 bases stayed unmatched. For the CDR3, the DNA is TGCAGCGTATCTAACAGGGGCTTCCAAGAGACCCAGTACTTC. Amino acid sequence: CSVSNRGFQETQYF. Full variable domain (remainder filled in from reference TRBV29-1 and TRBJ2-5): SAVISQKPSRDICQRGTSLTIQCQVDSQVTMMFWYRQQPGQSLTLIATANQGSEATYESGFVIDKFPISRPNLTFSTLTVSNMSPEDSSIYLCSVSNRGFQETQYFGPGTRLLVL.

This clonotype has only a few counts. The CDR3 protein is CSVEAGRTEAFF. In DNA form, the CDR3 reads TGCAGCGTTGAAGCAGGGAGGACTGAAGCTTTCTTT. The gene calls are TRBV29-1 and TRBJ1-1; tentatively, D is TRBD1 (5 bases). Germline values: CDR1 SQVTM, CDR2 ANQGSEA. CDR3 length: 12 amino acids. Trimming left V 1 base short and J 5 bases short, with 8 bases between.

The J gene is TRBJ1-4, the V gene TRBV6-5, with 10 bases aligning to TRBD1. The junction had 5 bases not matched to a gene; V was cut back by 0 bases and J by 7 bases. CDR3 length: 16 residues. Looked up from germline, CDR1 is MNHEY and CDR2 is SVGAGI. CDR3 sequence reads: CASSYSDRGGSEKLFF. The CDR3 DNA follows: TGTGCCAGCAGTTACTCGGACAGGGGGGGCAGTGAAAAACTGTTTTTT.

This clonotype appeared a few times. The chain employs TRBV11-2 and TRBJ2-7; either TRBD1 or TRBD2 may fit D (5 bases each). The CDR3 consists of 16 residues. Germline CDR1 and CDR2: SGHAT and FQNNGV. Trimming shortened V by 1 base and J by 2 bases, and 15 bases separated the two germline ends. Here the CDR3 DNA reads TGTGCCAGCAGCTTAGGCCCCCGGGACGCTGCCTACGAGCAGTACTTC. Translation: CASSLGPRDAAYEQYF.

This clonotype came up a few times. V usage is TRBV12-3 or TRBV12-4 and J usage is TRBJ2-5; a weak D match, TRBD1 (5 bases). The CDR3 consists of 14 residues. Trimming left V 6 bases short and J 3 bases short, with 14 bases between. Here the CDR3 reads CASSLRGRKETQYF. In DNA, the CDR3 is TGTGCCAGCAGCTTAAGGGGCCGAAAAGAGACCCAGTACTTC.

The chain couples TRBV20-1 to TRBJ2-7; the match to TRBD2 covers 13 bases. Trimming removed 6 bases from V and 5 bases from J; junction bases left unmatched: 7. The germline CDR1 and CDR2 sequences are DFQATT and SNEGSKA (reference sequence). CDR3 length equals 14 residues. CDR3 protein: CSAPRGTSGDEQYF. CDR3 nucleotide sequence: TGCAGTGCCCCCCGGGGGACTAGCGGGGACGAGCAGTACTTC.

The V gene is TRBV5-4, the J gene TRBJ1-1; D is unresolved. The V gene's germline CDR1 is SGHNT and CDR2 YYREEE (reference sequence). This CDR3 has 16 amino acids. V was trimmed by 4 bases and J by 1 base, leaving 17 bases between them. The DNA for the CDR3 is TGTGCCAGCAGCGTGGTGCAGTCTAACCCGAACACTGAAGCTTTCTTT. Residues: CASSVVQSNPNTEAFF.

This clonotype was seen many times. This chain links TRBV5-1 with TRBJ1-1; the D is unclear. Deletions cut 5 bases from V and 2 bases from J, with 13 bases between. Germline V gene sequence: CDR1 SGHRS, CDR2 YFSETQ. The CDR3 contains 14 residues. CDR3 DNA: TGCGCCAGCAGTTTTAGGATGGAAAACACTGAAGCTTTCTTT. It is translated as CASSFRMENTEAFF. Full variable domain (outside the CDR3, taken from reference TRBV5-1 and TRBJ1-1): KAGVTQTPRYLIKTRGQQVTLSCSPISGHRSVSWYQQTPGQGLQFLFEYFSETQRNKGNFPGRFSGRQFSNSRSEMNVSTLELGDSALYLCASSFRMENTEAFFGQGTRLTVV.

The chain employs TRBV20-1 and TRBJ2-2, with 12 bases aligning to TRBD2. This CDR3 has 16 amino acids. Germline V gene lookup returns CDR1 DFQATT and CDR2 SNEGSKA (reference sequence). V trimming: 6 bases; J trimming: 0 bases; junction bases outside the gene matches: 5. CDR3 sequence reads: CSAPSGRASNTGELFF. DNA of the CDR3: TGCAGTGCGCCTAGCGGGAGGGCCTCGAACACCGGGGAGCTGTTTTTT.

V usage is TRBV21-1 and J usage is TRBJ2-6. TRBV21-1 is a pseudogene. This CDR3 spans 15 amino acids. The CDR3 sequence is CASRFTYSGANVLTF. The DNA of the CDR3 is TGTGCCAGCAGATTCACCTACTCTGGGGCCAACGTCCTGACTTTC.

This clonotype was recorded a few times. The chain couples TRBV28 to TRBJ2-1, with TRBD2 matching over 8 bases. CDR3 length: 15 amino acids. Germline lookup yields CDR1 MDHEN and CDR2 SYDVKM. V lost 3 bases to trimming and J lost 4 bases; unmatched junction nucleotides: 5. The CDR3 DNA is TGTGCCAGCAGTTTGGGGGGCGGGAGGTACAATGAGCAGTTCTTC. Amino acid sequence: CASSLGGGRYNEQFF. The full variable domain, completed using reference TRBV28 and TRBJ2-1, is DVKVTQSSRYLVKRTGEKVFLECVQDMDHENMFWYRQDPGLGLRLIYFSYDVKMKEKGDIPEGYSVSREKKERFSLILESASTNQTSMYLCASSLGGGRYNEQFFGPGTRLTVL.

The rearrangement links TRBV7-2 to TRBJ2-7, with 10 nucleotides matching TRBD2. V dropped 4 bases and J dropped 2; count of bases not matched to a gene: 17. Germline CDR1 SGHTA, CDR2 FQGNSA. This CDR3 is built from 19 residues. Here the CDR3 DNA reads TGTGCCAGCAGCTCACCCCGCGGACTAGCGGAAGTGTTGACCTACGAGCAGTACTTC. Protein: CASSSPRGLAEVLTYEQYF.

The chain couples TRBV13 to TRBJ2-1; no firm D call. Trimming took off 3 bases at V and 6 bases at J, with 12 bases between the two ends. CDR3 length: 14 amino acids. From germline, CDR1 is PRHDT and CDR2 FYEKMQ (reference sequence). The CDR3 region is CASSFGSTVNEQFF. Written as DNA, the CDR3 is TGTGCCAGCAGCTTTGGGTCGACTGTCAATGAGCAGTTCTTC.

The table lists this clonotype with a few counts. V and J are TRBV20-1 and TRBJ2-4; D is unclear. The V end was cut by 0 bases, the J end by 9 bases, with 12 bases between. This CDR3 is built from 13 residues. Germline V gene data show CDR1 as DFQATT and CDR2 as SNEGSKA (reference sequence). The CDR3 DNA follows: TGCAGTGCTAGAGAGAGCTTAGTCGGCATTCAGTACTTC. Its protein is CSARESLVGIQYF.

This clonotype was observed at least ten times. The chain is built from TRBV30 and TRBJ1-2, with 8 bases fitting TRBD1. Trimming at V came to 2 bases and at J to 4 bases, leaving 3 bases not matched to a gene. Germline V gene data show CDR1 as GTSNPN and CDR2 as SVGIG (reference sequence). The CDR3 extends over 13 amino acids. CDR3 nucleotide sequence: TGTGCCTGGAGTACAGGGGGGGCCTATGGCTACACCTTC. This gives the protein CAWSTGGAYGYTF.

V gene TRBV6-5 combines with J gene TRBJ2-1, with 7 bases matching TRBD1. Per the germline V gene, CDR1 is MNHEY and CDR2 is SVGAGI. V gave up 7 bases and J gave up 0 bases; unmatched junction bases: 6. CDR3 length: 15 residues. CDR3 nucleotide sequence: TGTGCCAGCAAAAAATCAGGGGGCTCCTACAATGAGCAGTTCTTC. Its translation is CASKKSGGSYNEQFF.

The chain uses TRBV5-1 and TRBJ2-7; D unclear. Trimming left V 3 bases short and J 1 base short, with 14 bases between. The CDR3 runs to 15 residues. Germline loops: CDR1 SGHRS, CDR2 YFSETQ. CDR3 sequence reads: CASSSPDVGSYEQYF. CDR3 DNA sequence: TGCGCCAGCAGCTCGCCGGACGTCGGATCCTACGAGCAGTACTTC.

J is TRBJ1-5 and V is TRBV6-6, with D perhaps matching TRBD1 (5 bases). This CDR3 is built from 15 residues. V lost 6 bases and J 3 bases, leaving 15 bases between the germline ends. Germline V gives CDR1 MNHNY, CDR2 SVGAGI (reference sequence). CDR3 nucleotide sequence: TGTGCCAGCAGGGTAGGACAAACATACAATCAGCCCCAGCATTTT. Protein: CASRVGQTYNQPQHF.

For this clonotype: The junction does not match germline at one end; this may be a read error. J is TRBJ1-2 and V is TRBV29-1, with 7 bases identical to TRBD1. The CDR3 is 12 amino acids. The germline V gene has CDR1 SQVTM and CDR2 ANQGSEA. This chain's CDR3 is CSVDRPGGGNTF. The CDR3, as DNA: TGCAGCGTTGATCGCCCAGGGGGTGGCAACACCTTC.

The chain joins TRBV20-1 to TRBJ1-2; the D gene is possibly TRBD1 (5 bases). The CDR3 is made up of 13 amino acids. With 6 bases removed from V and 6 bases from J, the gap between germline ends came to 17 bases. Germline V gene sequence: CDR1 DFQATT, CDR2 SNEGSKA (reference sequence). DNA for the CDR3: TGCAGTGCACCGACGCAGGGCGACCATGGCTACACCTTC. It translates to CSAPTQGDHGYTF.

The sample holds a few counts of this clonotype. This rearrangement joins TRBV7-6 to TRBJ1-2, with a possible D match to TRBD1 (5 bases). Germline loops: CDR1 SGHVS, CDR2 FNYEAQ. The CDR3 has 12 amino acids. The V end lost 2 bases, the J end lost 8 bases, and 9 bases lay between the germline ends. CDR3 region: CASSLQGVGYTF. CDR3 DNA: TGTGCCAGCAGCTTACAGGGAGTGGGCTACACCTTC.